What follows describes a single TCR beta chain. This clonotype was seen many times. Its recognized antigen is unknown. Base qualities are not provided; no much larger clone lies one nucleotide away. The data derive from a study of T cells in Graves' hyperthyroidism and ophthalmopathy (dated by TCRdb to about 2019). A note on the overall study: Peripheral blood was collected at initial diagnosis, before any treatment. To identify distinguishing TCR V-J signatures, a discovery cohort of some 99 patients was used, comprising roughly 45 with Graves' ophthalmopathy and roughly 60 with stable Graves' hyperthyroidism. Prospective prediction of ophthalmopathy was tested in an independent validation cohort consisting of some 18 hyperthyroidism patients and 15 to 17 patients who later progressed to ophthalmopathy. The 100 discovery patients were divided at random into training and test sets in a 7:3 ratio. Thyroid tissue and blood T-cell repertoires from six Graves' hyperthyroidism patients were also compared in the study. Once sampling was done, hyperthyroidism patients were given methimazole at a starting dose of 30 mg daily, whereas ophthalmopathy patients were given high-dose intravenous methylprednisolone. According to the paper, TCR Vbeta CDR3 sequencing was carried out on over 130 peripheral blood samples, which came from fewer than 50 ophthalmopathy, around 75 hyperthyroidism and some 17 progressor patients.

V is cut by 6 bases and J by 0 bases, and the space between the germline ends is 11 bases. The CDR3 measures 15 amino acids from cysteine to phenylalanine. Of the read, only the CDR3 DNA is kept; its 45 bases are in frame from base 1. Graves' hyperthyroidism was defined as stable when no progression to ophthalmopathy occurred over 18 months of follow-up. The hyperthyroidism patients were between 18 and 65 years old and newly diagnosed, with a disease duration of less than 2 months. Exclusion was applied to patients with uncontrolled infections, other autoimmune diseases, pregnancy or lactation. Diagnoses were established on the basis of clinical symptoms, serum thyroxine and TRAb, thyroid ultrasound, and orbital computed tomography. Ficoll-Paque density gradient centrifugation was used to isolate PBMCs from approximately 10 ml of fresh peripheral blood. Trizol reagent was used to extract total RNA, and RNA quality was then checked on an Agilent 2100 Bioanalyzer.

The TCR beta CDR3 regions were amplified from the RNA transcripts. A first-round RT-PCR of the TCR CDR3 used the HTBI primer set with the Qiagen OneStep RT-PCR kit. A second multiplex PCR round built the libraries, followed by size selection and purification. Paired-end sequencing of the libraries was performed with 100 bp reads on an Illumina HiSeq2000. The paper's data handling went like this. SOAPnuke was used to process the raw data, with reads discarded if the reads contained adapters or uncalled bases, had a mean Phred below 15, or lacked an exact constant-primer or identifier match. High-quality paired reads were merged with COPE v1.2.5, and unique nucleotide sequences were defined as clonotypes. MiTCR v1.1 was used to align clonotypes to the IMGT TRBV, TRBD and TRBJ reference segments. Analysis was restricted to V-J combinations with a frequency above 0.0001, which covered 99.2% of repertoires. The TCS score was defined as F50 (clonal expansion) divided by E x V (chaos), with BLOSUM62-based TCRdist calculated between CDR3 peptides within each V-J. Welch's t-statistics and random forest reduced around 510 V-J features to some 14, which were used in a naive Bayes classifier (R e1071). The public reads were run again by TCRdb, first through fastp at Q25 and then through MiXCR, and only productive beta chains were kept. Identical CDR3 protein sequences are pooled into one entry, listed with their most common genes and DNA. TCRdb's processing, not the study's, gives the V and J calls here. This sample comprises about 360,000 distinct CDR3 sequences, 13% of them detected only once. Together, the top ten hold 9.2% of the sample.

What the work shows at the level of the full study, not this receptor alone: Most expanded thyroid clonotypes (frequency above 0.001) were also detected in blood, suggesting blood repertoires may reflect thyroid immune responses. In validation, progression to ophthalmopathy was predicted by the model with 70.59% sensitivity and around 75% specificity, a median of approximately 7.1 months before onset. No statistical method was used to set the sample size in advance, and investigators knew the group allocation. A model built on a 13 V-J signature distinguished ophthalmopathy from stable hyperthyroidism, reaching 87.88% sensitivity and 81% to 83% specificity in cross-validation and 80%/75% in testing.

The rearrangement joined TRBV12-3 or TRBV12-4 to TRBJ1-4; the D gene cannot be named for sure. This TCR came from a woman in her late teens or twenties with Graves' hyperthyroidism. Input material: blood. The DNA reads TGTGCCAGCAGCGCCACTCAAGCAACTAATGAAAAACTGTTTTTT. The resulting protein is CASSATQATNEKLFF.